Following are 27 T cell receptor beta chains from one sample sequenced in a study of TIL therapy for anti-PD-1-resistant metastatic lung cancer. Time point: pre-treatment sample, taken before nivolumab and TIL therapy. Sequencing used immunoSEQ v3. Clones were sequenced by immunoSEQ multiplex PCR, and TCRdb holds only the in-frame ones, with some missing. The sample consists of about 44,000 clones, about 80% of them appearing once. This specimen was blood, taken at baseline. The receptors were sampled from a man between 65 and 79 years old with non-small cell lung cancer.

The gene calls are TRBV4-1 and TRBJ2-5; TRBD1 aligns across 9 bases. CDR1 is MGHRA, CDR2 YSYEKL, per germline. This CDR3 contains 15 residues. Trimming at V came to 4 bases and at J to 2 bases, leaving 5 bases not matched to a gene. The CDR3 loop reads CASSLPGTGQETQYF. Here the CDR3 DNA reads TGCGCCAGCAGCCTACCCGGGACAGGGCAAGAGACCCAGTACTTC.

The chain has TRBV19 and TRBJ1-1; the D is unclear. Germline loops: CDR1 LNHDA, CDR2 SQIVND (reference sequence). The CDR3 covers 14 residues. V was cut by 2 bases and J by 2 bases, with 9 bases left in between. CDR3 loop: CASSISGLNTEAFF. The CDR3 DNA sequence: TGTGCCAGTAGTATATCGGGTCTCAACACTGAAGCTTTCTTT.

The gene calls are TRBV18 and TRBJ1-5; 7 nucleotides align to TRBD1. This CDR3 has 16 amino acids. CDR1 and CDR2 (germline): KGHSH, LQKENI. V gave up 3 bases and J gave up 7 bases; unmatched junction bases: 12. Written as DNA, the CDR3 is TGTGCCAGCTCACCCTCGCCGACAGGGACGAGGCAGCCCCAGCATTTT. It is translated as CASSPSPTGTRQPQHF.

The CDR3 bases are TGTGCCAGCTCACCAAGGATAAGAGAGGATACGCAGTATTTT. It is translated as CASSPRIREDTQYF. The rearrangement joins TRBV18 to TRBJ2-3, with no clear D. V lost 2 bases and J 6 bases, leaving 12 bases between the germline ends. The CDR3 sequence is 14 residues long. Germline assignment: CDR1 KGHSH and CDR2 LQKENI.

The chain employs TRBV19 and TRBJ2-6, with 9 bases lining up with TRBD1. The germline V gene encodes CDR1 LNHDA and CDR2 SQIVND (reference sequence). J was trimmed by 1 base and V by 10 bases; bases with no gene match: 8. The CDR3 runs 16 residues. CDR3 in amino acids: CAIRDRVGSGANVLTF. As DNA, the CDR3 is TGTGCCATCCGGGACAGGGTTGGTTCTGGGGCCAACGTCCTGACTTTC.

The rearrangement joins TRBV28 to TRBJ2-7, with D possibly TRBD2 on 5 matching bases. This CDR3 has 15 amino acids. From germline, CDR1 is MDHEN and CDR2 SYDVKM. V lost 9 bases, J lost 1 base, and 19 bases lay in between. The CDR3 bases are TGTGCCAGTGGCCCTTGGCTAGCCTCTTCCTACGAGCAGTACTTC. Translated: CASGPWLASSYEQYF.

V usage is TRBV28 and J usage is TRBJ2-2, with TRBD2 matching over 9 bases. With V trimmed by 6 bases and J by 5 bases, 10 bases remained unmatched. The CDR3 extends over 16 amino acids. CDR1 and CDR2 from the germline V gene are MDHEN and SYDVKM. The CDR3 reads CASRRGGLAGTGELFF. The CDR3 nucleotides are TGTGCCAGCAGGAGGGGCGGGCTAGCGGGGACCGGGGAGCTGTTTTTT.

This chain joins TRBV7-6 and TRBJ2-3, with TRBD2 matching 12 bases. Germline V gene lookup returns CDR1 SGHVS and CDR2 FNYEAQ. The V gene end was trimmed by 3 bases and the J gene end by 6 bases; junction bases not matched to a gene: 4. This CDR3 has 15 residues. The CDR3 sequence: CASSLTSGRSDTQYF. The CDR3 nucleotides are TGTGCCAGCAGCTTGACTAGCGGGAGATCGGATACGCAGTATTTT.

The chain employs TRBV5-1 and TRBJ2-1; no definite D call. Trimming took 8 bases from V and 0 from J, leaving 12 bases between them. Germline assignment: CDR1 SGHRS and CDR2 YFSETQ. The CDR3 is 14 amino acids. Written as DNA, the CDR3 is TGCGCCAGTACTATTAGGAGCTCCTACAATGAGCAGTTCTTC. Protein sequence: CASTIRSSYNEQFF.

CDR3 bases: TGTGCCAGCAGCCAAGATAAAAAAGATACGCAGTATTTT. Protein product: CASSQDKKDTQYF. The chain combines TRBV4-2 with TRBJ2-3; D gene unclear. CDR3 length equals 13 residues. CDR1 and CDR2 (germline): LGHNA, YNFKEQ. V lost 0 bases, J lost 5 bases, and 6 bases lay in between.

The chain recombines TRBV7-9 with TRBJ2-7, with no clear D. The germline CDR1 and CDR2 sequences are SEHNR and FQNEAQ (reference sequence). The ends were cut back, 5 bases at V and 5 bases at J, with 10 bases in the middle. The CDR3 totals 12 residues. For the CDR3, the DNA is TGTGCCAGCAGCCCCCATTTGGACGAGCAGTACTTC. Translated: CASSPHLDEQYF.

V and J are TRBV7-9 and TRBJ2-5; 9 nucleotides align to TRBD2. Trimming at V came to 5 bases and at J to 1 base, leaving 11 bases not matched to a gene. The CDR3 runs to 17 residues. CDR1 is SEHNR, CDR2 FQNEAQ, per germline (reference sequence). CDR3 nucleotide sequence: TGTGCCAGCAGCCCTCGAGGACTAGCGCTTTTCCAAGAGACCCAGTACTTC. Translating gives CASSPRGLALFQETQYF. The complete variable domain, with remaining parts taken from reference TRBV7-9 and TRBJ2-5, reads DTGVSQNPRHKITKRGQNVTFRCDPISEHNRLYWYRQTLGQGPEFLTYFQNEAQLEKSRLLSDRFSAERPKGSFSTLEIQRTEQGDSAMYLCASSPRGLALFQETQYFGPGTRLLVL.

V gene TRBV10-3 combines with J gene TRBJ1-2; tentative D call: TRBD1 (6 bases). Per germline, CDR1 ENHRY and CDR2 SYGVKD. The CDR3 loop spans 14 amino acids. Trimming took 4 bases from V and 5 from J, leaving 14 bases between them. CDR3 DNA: TGTGCCATCAGTGGGGAACAGGGAGGATATGGCTACACCTTC. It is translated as CAISGEQGGYGYTF.

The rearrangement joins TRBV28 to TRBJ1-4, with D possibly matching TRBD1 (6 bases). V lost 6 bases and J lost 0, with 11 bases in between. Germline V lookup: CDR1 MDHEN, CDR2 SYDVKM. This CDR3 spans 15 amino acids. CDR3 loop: CASSHRTATNEKLFF. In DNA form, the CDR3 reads TGTGCCAGCAGCCACAGGACAGCAACTAATGAAAAACTGTTTTTT.

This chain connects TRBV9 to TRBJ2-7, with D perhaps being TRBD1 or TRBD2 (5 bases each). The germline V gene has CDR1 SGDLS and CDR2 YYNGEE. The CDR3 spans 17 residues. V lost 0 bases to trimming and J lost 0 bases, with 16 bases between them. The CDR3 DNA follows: TGTGCCAGCAGCGTAGTAGCAGGGAGAGGAAACTCCTACGAGCAGTACTTC. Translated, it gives CASSVVAGRGNSYEQYF.

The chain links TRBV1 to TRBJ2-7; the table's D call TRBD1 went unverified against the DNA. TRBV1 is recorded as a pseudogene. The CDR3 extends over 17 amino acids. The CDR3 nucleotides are TGCACCAGCAGCCAAGATGGAGCCCCGGACAGGGGTTACGAGCAGTACTTC. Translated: CTSSQDGAPDRGYEQYF.

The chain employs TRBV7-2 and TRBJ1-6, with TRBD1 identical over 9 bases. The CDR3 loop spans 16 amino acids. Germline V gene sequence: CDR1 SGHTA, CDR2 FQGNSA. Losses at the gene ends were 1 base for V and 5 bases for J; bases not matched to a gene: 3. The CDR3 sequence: CASSLEGTGNNSPLHF. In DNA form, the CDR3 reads TGTGCCAGCAGCTTAGAAGGGACAGGGAATAATTCACCCCTCCACTTT.

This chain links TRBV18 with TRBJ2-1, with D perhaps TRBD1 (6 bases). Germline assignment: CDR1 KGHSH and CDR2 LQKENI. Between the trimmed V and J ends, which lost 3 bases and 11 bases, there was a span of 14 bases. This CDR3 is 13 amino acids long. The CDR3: CASSPLKTGQQFF. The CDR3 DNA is TGTGCCAGCTCACCGCTGAAAACAGGGCAGCAGTTCTTC. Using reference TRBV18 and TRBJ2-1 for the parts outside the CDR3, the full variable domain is NAGVMQNPRHLVRRRGQEARLRCSPMKGHSHVYWYRQLPEEGLKFMVYLQKENIIDESGMPKERFSAEFPKEGPSILRIQQVVRGDSAAYFCASSPLKTGQQFFGPGTRLTVL.

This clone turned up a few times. CDR3 amino acids: CSVVSNGNQPQHF. The CDR3, as DNA: TGCAGCGTTGTGTCCAACGGCAATCAGCCCCAGCATTTT. The gene calls are TRBV29-1 and TRBJ1-5; D is unclear. V was clipped by 4 bases and J by 2 bases, with 9 bases between them. The CDR3 covers 13 residues. Per germline, CDR1 SQVTM and CDR2 ANQGSEA. The whole variable domain, filled in from reference TRBV29-1 and TRBJ1-5, reads SAVISQKPSRDICQRGTSLTIQCQVDSQVTMMFWYRQQPGQSLTLIATANQGSEATYESGFVIDKFPISRPNLTFSTLTVSNMSPEDSSIYLCSVVSNGNQPQHFGDGTRLSIL.

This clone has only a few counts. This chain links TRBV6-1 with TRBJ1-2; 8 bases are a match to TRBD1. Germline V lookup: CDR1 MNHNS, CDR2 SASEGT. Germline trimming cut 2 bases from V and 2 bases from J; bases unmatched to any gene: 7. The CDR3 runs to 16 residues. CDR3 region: CASSEYPTGANYGYTF. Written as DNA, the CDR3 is TGTGCCAGCAGTGAATATCCGACAGGGGCAAACTATGGCTACACCTTC.

CDR3 in amino acids: CASSFGNTEAFF. As DNA, the CDR3 is TGCGCCAGCAGCTTCGGGAACACTGAAGCTTTCTTT. The chain is built from TRBV5-1 and TRBJ1-1; D not certain. CDR1 SGHRS and CDR2 YFSETQ come from the germline V gene. V gave up 2 bases and J gave up 1 base, with 3 bases separating them. The CDR3 is 12 amino acids. The variable domain in full, with the rest retrieved from reference TRBV5-1 and TRBJ1-1, is KAGVTQTPRYLIKTRGQQVTLSCSPISGHRSVSWYQQTPGQGLQFLFEYFSETQRNKGNFPGRFSGRQFSNSRSEMNVSTLELGDSALYLCASSFGNTEAFFGQGTRLTVV.

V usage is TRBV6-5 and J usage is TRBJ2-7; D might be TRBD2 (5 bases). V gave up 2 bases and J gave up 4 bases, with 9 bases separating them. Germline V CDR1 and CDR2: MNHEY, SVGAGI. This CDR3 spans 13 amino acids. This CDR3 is CASSYASGYEQYF. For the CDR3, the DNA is TGTGCCAGCAGTTACGCGTCGGGGTACGAGCAGTACTTC.

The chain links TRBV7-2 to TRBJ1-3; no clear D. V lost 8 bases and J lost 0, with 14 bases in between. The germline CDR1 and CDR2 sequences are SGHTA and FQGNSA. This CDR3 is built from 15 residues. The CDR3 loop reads CASVVRVSSGNTIYF. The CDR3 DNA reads TGTGCCAGCGTAGTCCGGGTCAGCTCTGGAAACACCATATATTTT.

The CDR3 coding sequence is TGTGCCAGCTCACCAAAGGGGACAGGCAAGGCCGGGGAGCTGTTTTTT. Amino acids: CASSPKGTGKAGELFF. The gene calls are TRBV18 and TRBJ2-2; 8 nucleotides agree with TRBD1. This CDR3 is built from 16 residues. CDR1 KGHSH and CDR2 LQKENI come from the germline V gene. The V and J ends lost 2 bases and 6 bases, in that order; junction bases with no gene match: 8.

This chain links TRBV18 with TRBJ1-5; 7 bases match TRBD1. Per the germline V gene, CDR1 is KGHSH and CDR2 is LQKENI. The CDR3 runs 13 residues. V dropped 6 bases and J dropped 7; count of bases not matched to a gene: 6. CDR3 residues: CASSPDRDQPQHF. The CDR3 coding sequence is TGTGCCAGCTCGCCTGACAGGGACCAGCCCCAGCATTTT.

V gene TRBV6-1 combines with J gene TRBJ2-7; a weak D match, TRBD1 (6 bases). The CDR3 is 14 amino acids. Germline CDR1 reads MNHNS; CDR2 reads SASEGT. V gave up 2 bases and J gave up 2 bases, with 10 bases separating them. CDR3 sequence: CASSESSGAYEQYF. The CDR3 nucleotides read TGTGCCAGCAGTGAAAGTTCAGGGGCCTACGAGCAGTACTTC.

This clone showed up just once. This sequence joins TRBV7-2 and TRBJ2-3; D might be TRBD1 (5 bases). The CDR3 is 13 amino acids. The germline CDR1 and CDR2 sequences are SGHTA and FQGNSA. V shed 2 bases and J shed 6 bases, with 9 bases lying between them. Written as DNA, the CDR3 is TGTGCCAGCAGCTTAACAGGAGCGGATACGCAGTATTTT. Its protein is CASSLTGADTQYF.